The next 18 T cell receptor beta chains were all read from a single sample in a study of control samples from healthy donors and cancer patients. Clones were read by immunoSEQ multiplex PCR, and TCRdb kept only the in-frame ones, dropping some. The table includes some 94,000 clones, approximately 91% detected once. Sample: PBMCs. The receptors originated from a woman aged 45-59 years with colorectal cancer.

This clone was counted once. The rearrangement uses TRBV6-1 and TRBJ1-1; the D gene is possibly TRBD1 (5 bases). The CDR3 totals 13 residues. Trimming removed 3 bases at V and 7 bases at J, with 12 bases between. Per the germline V gene, CDR1 is MNHNS and CDR2 is SASEGT. CDR3 bases: TGTGCCAGCAGTGAGCCAGGTGGGGGTGAAGCTTTCTTT. Protein sequence: CASSEPGGGEAFF.

The rearrangement links TRBV28 to TRBJ2-3, with TRBD1 matching 9 bases. Per the germline V gene, CDR1 is MDHEN and CDR2 is SYDVKM. The CDR3 loop spans 14 amino acids. V trimming: 6 bases; J trimming: 3 bases; junction bases outside the gene matches: 4. CDR3 amino acids: CASSPGTGTDTQYF. CDR3 DNA: TGTGCCAGCAGCCCCGGGACAGGGACAGATACGCAGTATTTT. Full variable domain (outside the CDR3, taken from reference TRBV28 and TRBJ2-3): DVKVTQSSRYLVKRTGEKVFLECVQDMDHENMFWYRQDPGLGLRLIYFSYDVKMKEKGDIPEGYSVSREKKERFSLILESASTNQTSMYLCASSPGTGTDTQYFGPGTRLTVL.

This chain uses TRBV6-1 with TRBJ1-5; D not certain. The germline V gene has CDR1 MNHNS and CDR2 SASEGT. The CDR3 runs 12 residues. Trimming stripped 6 bases from V and 6 bases from J, with 9 bases between. CDR3 DNA sequence: TGTGCCAGCAGCTCCTGGGCTCAGCCCCAGCATTTT. Translating it yields CASSSWAQPQHF.

V gene TRBV12-5 combines with J gene TRBJ1-2; unclear D gene. The V end was cut by 0 bases, the J end by 8 bases, with 10 bases between. The CDR3 totals 13 residues. Germline V gives CDR1 LGHNT, CDR2 FRNRAP. The chain's CDR3 is CASGLVGVRGYTF. DNA of the CDR3: TGTGCTAGTGGTTTGGTCGGGGTGAGGGGCTACACCTTC.

This chain uses TRBV9 with TRBJ1-4; 8 bases match TRBD1. This CDR3 spans 15 amino acids. The V gene's germline CDR1 is SGDLS and CDR2 YYNGEE. J was trimmed by 4 bases and V by 0 bases; bases with no gene match: 2. CDR3: CASSVAGGFNEKLFF. The CDR3 nucleotides are TGTGCCAGCAGCGTAGCAGGGGGCTTTAATGAAAAACTGTTTTTT.

The rearrangement joins TRBV12-3 or TRBV12-4 to TRBJ1-2; unclear D gene. The ends were cut back, 5 bases at V and 5 bases at J, with 9 bases in the middle. The CDR3 sequence is 12 residues long. The CDR3 sequence: CASSPDGYGYTF. The CDR3 DNA reads TGTGCCAGCAGTCCAGACGGGTATGGCTACACCTTC.

This clone appeared a few times. V gene TRBV7-9 combines with J gene TRBJ1-1; weak D call: TRBD1 (5 bases). Germline V gives CDR1 SEHNR, CDR2 FQNEAQ (reference sequence). Trimming took off 6 bases at V and 6 bases at J, with 14 bases between the two ends. The CDR3 loop spans 13 amino acids. CDR3 sequence: CASSTSGLPEAFF. The CDR3 DNA is TGTGCCAGCAGTACCTCAGGGCTACCTGAAGCTTTCTTT.

The chain is built from TRBV6-2 or TRBV6-3 and TRBJ1-2, with D uncertain. Trimming took off 6 bases at V and 4 bases at J, with 9 bases between the two ends. Per the germline V gene, CDR1 is MNHEY and CDR2 is SVGEGT. CDR3 length: 12 residues. The CDR3 here is CASSDGSYGYTF. The CDR3 DNA reads TGTGCCAGCAGCGACGGAAGCTATGGCTACACCTTC.

The J gene is TRBJ1-2, the V gene TRBV7-2, with D possibly matching TRBD1 (5 bases). This CDR3 is built from 15 residues. Trimming took off 2 bases at V and 3 bases at J, with 13 bases between the two ends. The germline CDR1 and CDR2 sequences are SGHTA and FQGNSA. As DNA, the CDR3 is TGTGCCAGCAGCTTAAGTTTTGGGGCGGACTATGGCTACACCTTC. It yields the protein CASSLSFGADYGYTF.

The V and J genes are TRBV7-2 and TRBJ2-6; no firm D call. The germline V gene encodes CDR1 SGHTA and CDR2 FQGNSA. V was pared by 3 bases and J by 1 base, with 7 bases between. This CDR3 has 15 amino acids. DNA of the CDR3: TGTGCCAGCAGCTTTACCCAGTCTGGGGCCAACGTCCTGACTTTC. It yields the protein CASSFTQSGANVLTF.

The sample holds one count of this clone. V usage is TRBV6-1 and J usage is TRBJ2-7; D is unresolved. CDR3 length: 15 residues. Germline V gives CDR1 MNHNS, CDR2 SASEGT. The V and J ends lost 0 bases and 12 bases respectively, with 21 bases between them. CDR3 sequence (DNA): TGTGCCAGCAGTGAAGCGACCGGAATAGTTGGATGGATGTACGTC. Protein product: CASSEATGIVGWMYV.

The chain links TRBV6-5 to TRBJ1-2; tentative D call: TRBD1 (5 bases). Germline loops: CDR1 MNHEY, CDR2 SVGAGI. The V end was cut by 7 bases, the J end by 8 bases, with 11 bases between. The CDR3 has 11 amino acids. CDR3 sequence reads: CASKGVAGYTF. The CDR3 coding sequence is TGTGCCAGCAAAGGGGTAGCGGGCTACACCTTC.

The V and J genes are TRBV6-2 or TRBV6-3 and TRBJ1-2; no firm D call. CDR3 length: 13 residues. Trimming removed 5 bases at V and 8 bases at J, with 15 bases between. From germline, CDR1 is MNHEY and CDR2 SVGEGT. In nucleotides, the CDR3 is TGTGCCAGCAGTCCCCAAGTTGTTCCCGGCTACACCTTC. Its translation is CASSPQVVPGYTF.

This rearrangement joins TRBV15 to TRBJ1-2; D possibly corresponds to TRBD1 (6 bases). CDR1 and CDR2 from the germline V gene are LNHNV and YYDKDF (reference sequence). The CDR3 runs to 13 residues. The V and J ends lost 3 bases and 7 bases respectively, with 12 bases between them. The CDR3 DNA is TGTGCCACCAGCAGCCAGGGGAGGCTTGGCTACACCTTC. Protein: CATSSQGRLGYTF. The variable domain in full, completed from reference TRBV15 and TRBJ1-2, reads DAMVIQNPRYQVTQFGKPVTLSCSQTLNHNVMYWYQQKSSQAPKLLFHYYDKDFNNEADTPDNFQSRRPNTSFCFLDIRSPGLGDTAMYLCATSSQGRLGYTFGSGTRLTVV.

This chain uses TRBV11-3 with TRBJ2-2; D is uncertain. V gave up 1 base and J gave up 3 bases, with 6 bases separating them. CDR3 length: 14 amino acids. Germline CDR1 is SGHNT and CDR2 is YENEEA. In nucleotides, the CDR3 is TGTGCCAGCAGCTTAGTCAGCGACACCGGGGAGCTGTTTTTT. It translates to CASSLVSDTGELFF.

The chain couples TRBV6-5 to TRBJ2-2; D call uncertain. The CDR3 has 11 residues. Germline-derived CDR1 and CDR2 are MNHEY and SVGAGI. V was pared by 6 bases and J by 4 bases, with 3 bases between. Written as DNA, the CDR3 is TGTGCCAGCAGGTCCACCGGGGAGCTGTTTTTT. Its translation: CASRSTGELFF.

The V gene is TRBV18, the J gene TRBJ1-4, with D unresolved. The CDR3 contains 16 residues. With 6 bases removed from V and 8 bases from J, the gap between germline ends came to 22 bases. The germline CDR1 and CDR2 sequences are KGHSH and LQKENI. In DNA, the CDR3 is TGTGCCAGCTCCCTCCGCGCCTCGGAGGGAGTCGAAAAACTGTTTTTT. This sequence encodes CASSLRASEGVEKLFF.

This clone was observed once. The chain uses TRBV21-1 and TRBJ2-7; TRBD2, the table's D call, was not compared with the DNA. TRBV21-1 is a documented pseudogene. This CDR3 contains 12 residues. The CDR3 nucleotides are TGTGCCAGCAGCCGGAGCCCCTACGAGCAGTACGTC. Its translation: CASSRSPYEQYV.